These 18 T cell receptor beta chains were sequenced from one sample in a study of regulatory T cells in long-lasting Graves disease. Time point here: newly diagnosed GD, antithyroid drugs for less than 3 months. Extracted RNA from PBMCs served as the source of the TCR library. Construction of TCR beta libraries relied on iRepertoire HTBI primers and on Arm-PCR targeting CDR3 regions. TCRdb passed the multiplex PCR reads through MiXCR, listing each CDR3 protein once. The sample holds approximately 400,000 distinct CDR3 sequences; about 15% are singletons and the top ten take 16%. Separately, the same data were catalogued under a study of T cells in Graves' hyperthyroidism and ophthalmopathy.

The sample here was peripheral blood mononuclear cells (PBMCs), taken at new diagnosis, from a patient treated with antithyroid drugs. These receptors were collected from a woman under 40 with Graves disease.

This clonotype was seen ten or more times. The CDR3, as DNA: TGCGCCAGCAAATACACGCCCGAGAACACTGAAGCTTTCTTT. This encodes CASKYTPENTEAFF. The chain employs TRBV5-1 and TRBJ1-1, with no clear D. V was pared by 6 bases and J by 1 base, with 13 bases between. This CDR3 region has 14 residues. CDR1 is SGHRS, CDR2 YFSETQ, per germline.

This clonotype was picked up a small number of times. The J gene is TRBJ1-2, the V gene TRBV9; D is unresolved. Deletions cut 4 bases from V and 2 bases from J, with 9 bases between. Germline V gene lookup returns CDR1 SGDLS and CDR2 YYNGEE. This CDR3 contains 13 residues. Written as DNA, the CDR3 is TGTGCCAGCAGCCCCGGGATCAACTATGGCTACACCTTC. This gives the protein CASSPGINYGYTF.

The sample holds a few counts of this clonotype. V and J are TRBV6-9 and TRBJ1-4, with D unresolved. Per the germline V gene, CDR1 is MNHGY and CDR2 is SVAAGI. The V and J ends lost 0 bases and 2 bases respectively, with 13 bases between them. This CDR3 spans 17 amino acids. The CDR3 protein is CASSYSPPLGTNEKLFF. CDR3 in DNA: TGTGCCAGCAGTTATTCCCCTCCCTTGGGCACTAATGAAAAACTGTTTTTT.

The rearrangement joins TRBV4-2 to TRBJ2-1; 7 bases are shared with TRBD2. Germline lookup yields CDR1 LGHNA and CDR2 YNFKEQ. V lost 0 bases, J lost 7 bases, and 9 bases stayed unmatched. The CDR3 has 16 amino acids. CDR3 in amino acids: CASSQDLGGSANEQFF. DNA of the CDR3: TGTGCCAGCAGCCAAGATCTAGGCGGGAGTGCTAATGAGCAGTTCTTC.

This clonotype was detected many times. This chain joins TRBV12-5 and TRBJ2-5, with 10 bases aligning to TRBD2. Germline V lookup: CDR1 LGHNT, CDR2 FRNRAP. The CDR3 runs 15 residues. Germline trimming cut 5 bases from V and 5 bases from J; bases unmatched to any gene: 8. The CDR3 DNA follows: TGTGCTAGTGGTAATAGTCTAGCGGGAGTCGAGACCCAGTACTTC. This sequence encodes CASGNSLAGVETQYF.

This clonotype was recorded at least ten times. V is TRBV6-1 and J is TRBJ2-7; 8 bases are shared with TRBD2. The CDR3 runs 17 residues. CDR1 MNHNS and CDR2 SASEGT come from the germline V gene. The V and J ends lost 6 bases and 2 bases, in that order; junction bases with no gene match: 15. This CDR3 is CASSTPTTGGPPYEQYF. The CDR3 DNA sequence: TGTGCCAGCAGCACTCCTACTACGGGAGGGCCCCCCTACGAGCAGTACTTC.

This clonotype was detected only a few times. The rearrangement joins TRBV29-1 to TRBJ1-4; D not certain. The CDR3 sequence is 13 residues long. Per germline, CDR1 SQVTM and CDR2 ANQGSEA. Trimming pared 4 bases from V and 8 bases from J, leaving 14 bases between. In nucleotides, the CDR3 is TGCAGCGTTGTTCGGCAGCTTGGGGAAAAACTGTTTTTT. Translated: CSVVRQLGEKLFF. Full variable domain (remainder filled in from reference TRBV29-1 and TRBJ1-4): SAVISQKPSRDICQRGTSLTIQCQVDSQVTMMFWYRQQPGQSLTLIATANQGSEATYESGFVIDKFPISRPNLTFSTLTVSNMSPEDSSIYLCSVVRQLGEKLFFGSGTQLSVL.

This clonotype has ten or more counts. V usage is TRBV11-2 and J usage is TRBJ2-3; 9 nucleotides align to TRBD2. The CDR3 is 15 amino acids. Germline trimming cut 5 bases from V and 3 bases from J; bases unmatched to any gene: 6. Germline CDR1 is SGHAT and CDR2 is FQNNGV. CDR3: CASSVSGSGTDTQYF. CDR3 nucleotide sequence: TGTGCCAGCAGCGTTAGCGGGAGCGGTACAGATACGCAGTATTTT.

In this sample, this clonotype turned up many times. The chain joins TRBV11-3 to TRBJ2-3; 8 nucleotides line up with TRBD2. With 4 bases clipped from V and 3 bases from J, the junction kept 15 bases outside the gene matches. This CDR3 region has 18 residues. CDR1 and CDR2 from the germline V gene are SGHNT and YENEEA. CDR3: CASSSYPGLAGGTDTQYF. CDR3 nucleotide sequence: TGTGCCAGCAGCTCTTACCCCGGCCTAGCGGGTGGAACAGATACGCAGTATTTT.

This clonotype has more than one count but fewer than ten. The chain joins TRBV7-9 to TRBJ1-4, with 7 nucleotides matching TRBD1. Per the germline V gene, CDR1 is SEHNR and CDR2 is FQNEAQ (reference sequence). The CDR3 length is 15 residues. The ends lost 5 bases at V and 6 bases at J; junction bases unmatched: 9. The CDR3 reads CASSPRDRAYEKLFF. The CDR3, as DNA: TGTGCCAGCAGCCCCAGGGACAGAGCCTATGAAAAACTGTTTTTT.

The rearrangement joins TRBV27 to TRBJ2-7; no firm D call. Trimming cost V 2 bases and J 6 bases, with 14 bases left between them. Germline V lookup: CDR1 MNHEY, CDR2 SMNVEV (reference sequence). CDR3 size: 14 residues. The CDR3 region is CASSLGWLSCEQYF. The CDR3 DNA reads as TGTGCCAGCAGTTTAGGGTGGCTGTCTTGCGAGCAGTACTTC.

The chain combines TRBV6-5 with TRBJ2-7; D unclear. The CDR3 has 15 amino acids. V was pared by 0 bases and J by 5 bases, with 14 bases between. CDR1 is MNHEY and CDR2 is SVGAGI in the germline V gene. The CDR3 region has the DNA TGTGCCAGCAGTTACTCGAGGACGACCAAACACGAGCAGTACTTC. Translating gives CASSYSRTTKHEQYF.

V gene TRBV20-1 combines with J gene TRBJ2-7, with 7 bases identical to TRBD1. Germline values: CDR1 DFQATT, CDR2 SNEGSKA (reference sequence). This CDR3 comprises 13 residues. The V gene end was trimmed by 1 base and the J gene end by 4 bases; junction bases not matched to a gene: 4. The CDR3 coding sequence is TGCAGTGCTAGAGGAGACAGGGAGTACGAGCAGTACTTC. Amino acid sequence: CSARGDREYEQYF.

This clonotype appeared many times. The chain joins TRBV12-3 or TRBV12-4 to TRBJ2-1, with D perhaps matching TRBD2 (6 bases). Trimming cost V 3 bases and J 0 bases, with 12 bases left between them. The CDR3 sequence is 16 residues long. In DNA, the CDR3 is TGTGCCAGCAGTTTTTCCGCGGGAAACTCCTACAATGAGCAGTTCTTC. This sequence encodes CASSFSAGNSYNEQFF.

V gene TRBV20-1 combines with J gene TRBJ2-3, with 11 bases matching TRBD2. With 4 bases clipped from V and 3 bases from J, the junction kept 6 bases outside the gene matches. The CDR3 is 15 residues long. Germline V CDR1 and CDR2: DFQATT, SNEGSKA (reference sequence). The CDR3 DNA reads as TGCAGTGCTACAAAGACTAGCGGGAATACAGATACGCAGTATTTT. It is translated as CSATKTSGNTDTQYF.

This clonotype has only a few counts. V gene TRBV10-3 combines with J gene TRBJ2-5; TRBD1 agrees at 9 bases. Germline-derived CDR1 and CDR2 are ENHRY and SYGVKD. J lost 5 bases, V lost 6 bases, and 7 bases had no gene match. The CDR3 has 14 amino acids. The CDR3 DNA is TGTGCCATCAGATGGACAGGGGCGGTGGAGACCCAGTACTTC. Translation: CAIRWTGAVETQYF.

The V and J genes are TRBV7-3 and TRBJ2-2; 9 bases are shared with TRBD2. Germline-derived CDR1 and CDR2 are SGHTA and FQGTGA. This CDR3 comprises 17 residues. The ends lost 2 bases at V and 4 bases at J; junction bases unmatched: 8. CDR3 bases: TGTGCCAGCAGCTTAGGCGGGAGGGCCAGGGGCACCGGGGAGCTGTTTTTT. As protein: CASSLGGRARGTGELFF.

Notes on this clonotype: With a far larger clone one base away, a read error is the likely cause. The chain couples TRBV10-3 to TRBJ2-1, with 10 bases identical to TRBD2. Germline V lookup: CDR1 ENHRY, CDR2 SYGVKD. CDR3 length: 16 residues. J was trimmed by 4 bases and V by 3 bases; bases with no gene match: 6. CDR3 in amino acids: CAISEAGGPPYNEQFF. CDR3 DNA: TGTGCCATCAGTGAAGCGGGAGGGCCCCCATACAATGAGCAGTTCTTC.